The source of this TCR beta chain is a study of Tregs in tolerant kidney transplant recipients. CDR1 and CDR2 from the germline V gene are LGHNT and FRNRAP. The germline V and J ends were trimmed by 9 bases and 4 bases, with 12 bases remaining between them. The CDR3 contains 12 residues. The study, taken as a whole, reports: The most relevant donor-specific Treg TCRbeta repertoire apparently came from expansion with activated donor B cells. Some patients' samples used different primers over time, so nucleotide sequences weren't comparable. Few patients were studied, so findings need validation in larger groups.

Using immunoSEQ multiplex PCR, the repertoire was profiled, and TCRdb retains in-frame clones only, with some absent. The sample has tens of thousands of clones; over 75% are singletons. Worth noting for this clone: The antigen is unknown.

Mixed chimerism was transient after nonmyeloablative marrow transplants from related graft donors. The J gene is TRBJ2-5, the V gene TRBV12-5; a weak D match, TRBD1 (6 bases). Source: CD4+ T cells from blood (PBMCs), taken 24 months after the transplant. The clonotype was recovered from a human patient who received a combined kidney and bone marrow transplant. The graft donor may have contributed some T cells. The CDR3 here is CASAGAGETQYF. The CDR3 coding sequence is TGTGCTAGCGCAGGGGCGGGAGAGACCCAGTACTTC.